This TCR beta chain was observed in a study of cytomegalovirus exposure and HLA in healthy donors (dated by TCRdb to the late 2010s). Regarding the research as a whole: In an earlier analysis of 587 of the donors, 276 Gb of sequence data and some 120 million unique TCR beta sequences from about 180 million T cells were reported. An early release that covered roughly 600 HLA-typed donors contained approximately 300 gigabases of sequencing data and approximately 85 million unique TCR sequences. Of the roughly 420 genotyped donors, approximately 80% were placed in the genetic ancestry cluster associated with self-reported Caucasian donors. The study aimed to test whether cataloging public T cell receptors could reveal signatures of past pathogen exposure. Using immunosequencing, the study profiled T cell repertoires from some 670 subjects and related those repertoires to cytomegalovirus serostatus. In addition to the first cohort of around 670 subjects, a separate validation cohort of 130 or so different subjects was used. To predict cytomegalovirus infection status, the study brought together high-throughput TCR immunosequencing, statistical association of individual TCRs with disease status, and machine learning. To study patterns of TCR occurrence, a later analysis re-analyzed previously published TCR beta repertoires from 650 to 750 donors and added high-resolution HLA genotyping. Rather than drawing on any new phenotypic data, the later analysis identified candidate immune exposures from TCR beta sequences and the way those sequences occurred across donors. An earlier analysis of roughly 580 of the donors used high-throughput TCR beta sequencing to judge whether each TCR beta V gene segment behaved as functional or pseudogenic. Donor age, sex, ethnicity and CMV serostatus were compiled alongside the repertoire data. In a later genetic analysis, genome-wide SNP genotypes for about three fifths of the 666 donors were used, and that subset was treated as a discovery cohort. All discovery cohort repertoires had been generated using a single sequencing platform. Both class I and class II loci were covered by HLA typing, at four-digit resolution. Typing coverage differed by locus: A, B, C, DRB1 and DQB1 were typed in about 620-640 donors, DQA1 in 500 to 550, DPA1 in roughly 590, and DPB1 in 400 to 480. Because of strong linkage in the cohort, a few DR-DQ haplotypes were treated as single units for association and clustering. Among roughly 400 genotyped donors of the cohort, an average of about 240,000 unique TCR beta nucleotide sequences were sequenced per donor, about a sixth of them non-productive.

Paper-wide results and their limitations: Specific HLA alleles were associated with roughly 16,000 TCR beta sequences at a false discovery rate of 0.05 in a later analysis. Assigning TCR associations to individual alleles was difficult when HLA alleles, especially DR and DQ, strongly co-occurred. The classifier was reported to diagnose cytomegalovirus status with high specificity and sensitivity in both the original and validation cohorts. Because counts were too low, 15 or so rarely observed V segments, including chromosome 9 orphons, were excluded from the earlier analysis of roughly 580 of the donors. Most TCR sequences were seen in very few donors, while some public TCRs were found in many individuals. In an earlier analysis of fewer than 750 of the donors, most TCR beta V segments were observed in productive rearrangements about 87% or about 30% of the time, broadly matching IMGT annotations. A later analysis reported that several top co-occurrence clusters appeared linked to parvovirus B19, influenza, CMV and Epstein-Barr virus. Compared with the approximately 700-donor mean, donors in an Asian-associated ancestry cluster had fewer N-insertions in productive TCRs, according to a later genetic analysis. A further reported finding was that TCR beta sequences accurately predicted the HLA-A and HLA-B alleles for most subjects in the first cohort. A later genetic analysis associated a missense DCLRE1C variant with V-gene and J-gene trimming of TCR beta chains, and an independent cohort replicated the association. The cohort was sequenced for TCR beta chains only, and without alpha or paired-chain data the features that could be detected were limited. HLA typing was unavailable for some donors at each locus, so association tests used only the typed subset. In a later analysis, the rate of TCR association differed among HLA loci, with DRB1 alleles having the most associated TCRs and HLA-C alleles having the fewest. CMV serostatus was the only immune exposure information available for the cohort. The authors suggested that the approach could potentially be generalized to other disease states and immunological phenotypes. A cluster of highly shared sequence variants was judged likely to represent a technical artifact of the sequencing pipeline. In vitro tests confirmed that three of the cytomegalovirus-associated TCR beta chains recognize cytomegalovirus antigens. Most CMV-associated TCR beta chains appeared to be HLA-restricted in a later analysis, and the HLA associations seemed to be driven largely by CMV exposure. Some IMGT-functional V segments, including TRBV6-2 and TRBV6-3, could not be distinguished by the 87-base-pair reads and were therefore excluded. The presence/absence analyses assumed that sequencing depth was roughly uniform across donors, and that assumption may not be true. Compared with equally common non-associated chains, HLA-associated TCR beta chains in a later analysis were more clonally expanded and had lower generation probabilities. A total of 164 TCR beta chains were listed by the study as associated with cytomegalovirus. Linkage disequilibrium might explain the correlated functional status among segregating V segments, but an unknown experimental factor could not be ruled out.

Worth noting for this clone: The antigen it binds to is not known. Within one base of it there is no much larger clone, and no base qualities were kept.

The library relied on the immunoSEQ multiplex PCR assay. For the multiplex PCR, a mixture combining 60 forward primers for TCR Vbeta segments and 13 reverse primers for TCR Jbeta segments was used. A multiplex PCR assay on genomic DNA amplified the CDR3 region of rearranged TCR beta genes. Amplified TCR beta libraries were sequenced as 87-base-pair reads on the Illumina HiSeq System. The authors' analysis ran thus. A later analysis counted tens of millions of unique TCR beta chains across the 690 or so repertoires, and some 11 million of these chains were shared by at least two donors. Raw reads were error-corrected and collapsed into unique sequences by a nearest-neighbor algorithm in which closely related sequences were merged to remove PCR and sequencing errors. Alignment of CDR3 sequences to IMGT reference sequences was used to assign V, D and J gene segments. For a sequence to be retained, a match of at least six nucleotides was required to both a V gene segment and a J gene segment. A rearrangement was called productive if the CDR3 had no stop codons and remained in frame with V and J, and every other rearrangement was called non-productive. Following IMGT convention, CDR3 was defined as the stretch from the second conserved V-encoded cysteine to the conserved J-encoded phenylalanine. The earlier analysis of about 560 of the donors excluded any sequence lacking an unambiguous match to a single V gene segment. In an earlier analysis of approximately 590 of the donors, a V segment was called functional when productive rearrangements were above 56.7%, and segregating when the standard deviation between donors exceeded 5%. A statistical classification framework was developed to diagnose cytomegalovirus status using the catalog of TCR beta chain sequences. In a later analysis, TCR nucleotide sequences were compared against IMGT/GENE-DB human TR gene sequences so that V and J genes could be assigned. A later analysis assigned CDR3 sequences and most-parsimonious VDJ recombination scenarios with the TCRdist pipeline. In a later analysis, every TCR beta chain was defined by the combination of its CDR3 amino acid sequence and its V-gene family, and reads without a unique V-gene family were dropped. In a later analysis, fewer than 650 highly shared, low-generation-probability nucleotide sequences were removed to address suspected cross-contamination and a sequencing artifact. For each public chain, a later analysis derived a clonal expansion index from normalized ranks of inferred template counts within each repertoire. A later analysis computed generation probabilities with a VDJ recombination model fitted to out-of-frame rearrangements, and checked the results against IGoR. In a later analysis, hypergeometric tests were used to score TCR-TCR, TCR-HLA and TCR-CMV co-occurrence, with a repertoire-size bias correction applied to TCR pairs. To estimate false discovery rates, a later analysis permuted the HLA or CMV assignments 20 times. In a later analysis, co-occurring TCRs were grouped with DBSCAN, and TCRdist sequence similarity was added when clustering was performed within HLA-allele-positive subsets. Co-occurrence clustering excluded repertoires with fewer than 30,000 or more than 120,000 public chains, plus five with anomalous nucleotide sharing. Entries here come from immuneACCESS through TCRdb and include only in-frame sequences with V and J called. Some clones fail to appear in such tables; in the studies checked, an unresolved V gene covers under half of the shortfall, and the cause of the remainder is unknown. V and J calls and clone size follow that table, whereas D and trimming were derived from the DNA. This sample gives about 170,000 clones in total; 80% to 90% of them show up just once. Clones ranked in the top ten supply nearly 2.5% of the sample.

Its CDR3 holds 13 amino acids, cysteine through phenylalanine. Solely the CDR3 DNA is kept, with 39 bases framed from the first base. Here V drops 7 bases and J drops 6 bases, and the junction holds 3 bases not matched to any gene. From the germline V gene, CDR1 is MNHEY and CDR2 is SVGAGI. The cohort consisted of approximately 670 healthy bone marrow donors. At the time of sampling, every cohort member was nominally healthy, though immune exposures that went unrecorded were likely present. The donor was CMV seronegative and belonged to the group of 352 seronegative cohort members. Each donor provided a peripheral blood sample, and peripheral blood mononuclear cells were used for TCR beta sequencing. Genomic DNA extraction from the blood cell samples was performed with the Qiagen DNeasy Blood Extraction Kit.

The chain uses TRBV6-5 and TRBJ2-1; 10 junctional bases match TRBD2. What was sequenced was PBMCs. The sequence was obtained from a male donor in good health and CMV-seronegative. CDR3 loop: CASNLAGGNEQFF. The DNA sequence follows: TGTGCCAGCAACTTAGCGGGAGGCAATGAGCAGTTCTTC.